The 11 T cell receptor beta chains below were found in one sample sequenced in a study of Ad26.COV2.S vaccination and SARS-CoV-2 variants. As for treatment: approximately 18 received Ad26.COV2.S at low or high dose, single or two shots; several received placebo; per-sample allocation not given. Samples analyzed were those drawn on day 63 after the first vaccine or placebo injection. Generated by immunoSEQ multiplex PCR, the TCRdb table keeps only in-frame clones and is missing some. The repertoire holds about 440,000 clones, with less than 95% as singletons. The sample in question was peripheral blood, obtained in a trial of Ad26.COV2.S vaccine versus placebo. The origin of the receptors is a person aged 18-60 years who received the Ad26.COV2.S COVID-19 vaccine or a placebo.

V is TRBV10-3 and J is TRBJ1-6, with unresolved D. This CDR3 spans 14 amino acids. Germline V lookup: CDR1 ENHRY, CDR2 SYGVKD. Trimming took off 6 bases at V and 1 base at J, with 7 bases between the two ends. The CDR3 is CAIREGSYNSPLHF. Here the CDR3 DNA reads TGTGCCATCAGAGAGGGATCCTATAATTCACCCCTCCACTTT.

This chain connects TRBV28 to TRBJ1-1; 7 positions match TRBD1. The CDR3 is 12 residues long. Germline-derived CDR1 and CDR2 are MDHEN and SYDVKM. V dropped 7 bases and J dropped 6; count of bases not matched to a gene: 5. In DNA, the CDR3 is TGTGCCAGCATCAGACAGGGAGCTGAAGCTTTCTTT. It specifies CASIRQGAEAFF.

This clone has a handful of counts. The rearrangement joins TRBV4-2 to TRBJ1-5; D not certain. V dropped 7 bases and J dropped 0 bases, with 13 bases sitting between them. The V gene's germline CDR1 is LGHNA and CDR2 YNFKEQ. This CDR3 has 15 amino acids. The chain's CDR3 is CASTQDHHSNQPQHF. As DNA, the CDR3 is TGTGCCAGCACCCAGGACCATCATAGCAATCAGCCCCAGCATTTT.

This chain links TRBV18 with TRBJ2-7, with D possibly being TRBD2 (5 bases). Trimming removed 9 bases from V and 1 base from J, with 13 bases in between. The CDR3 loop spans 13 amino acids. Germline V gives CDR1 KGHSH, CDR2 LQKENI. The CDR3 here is CASAGEPSYEQYF. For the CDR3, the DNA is TGTGCCAGTGCCGGGGAGCCATCCTACGAGCAGTACTTC.

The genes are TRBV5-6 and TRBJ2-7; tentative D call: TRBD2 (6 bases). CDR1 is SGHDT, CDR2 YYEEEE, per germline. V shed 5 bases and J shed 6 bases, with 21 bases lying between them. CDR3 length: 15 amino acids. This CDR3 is CASSQAGTPVFEQYF. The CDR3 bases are TGTGCCAGCAGTCAGGCCGGGACTCCCGTTTTCGAGCAGTACTTC. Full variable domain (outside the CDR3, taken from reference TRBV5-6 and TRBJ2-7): DAGVTQSPTHLIKTRGQQVTLRCSPKSGHDTVSWYQQALGQGPQFIFQYYEEEERQRGNFPDRFSGHQFPNYSSELNVNALLLGDSALYLCASSQAGTPVFEQYFGPGTRLTVT.

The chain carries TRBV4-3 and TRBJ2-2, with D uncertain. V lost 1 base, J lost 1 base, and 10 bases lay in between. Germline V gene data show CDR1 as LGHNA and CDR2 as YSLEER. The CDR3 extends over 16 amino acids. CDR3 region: CASSQGPSLNTGELFF. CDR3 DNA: TGCGCCAGCAGCCAAGGACCCAGTTTGAACACCGGGGAGCTGTTTTTT.

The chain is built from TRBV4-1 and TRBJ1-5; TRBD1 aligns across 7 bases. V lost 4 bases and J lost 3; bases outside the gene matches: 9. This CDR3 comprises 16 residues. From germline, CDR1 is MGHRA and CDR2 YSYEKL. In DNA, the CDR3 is TGCGCCAGCAGCCCTGAACCGGGACAGATCAATCAGCCCCAGCATTTT. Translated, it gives CASSPEPGQINQPQHF.

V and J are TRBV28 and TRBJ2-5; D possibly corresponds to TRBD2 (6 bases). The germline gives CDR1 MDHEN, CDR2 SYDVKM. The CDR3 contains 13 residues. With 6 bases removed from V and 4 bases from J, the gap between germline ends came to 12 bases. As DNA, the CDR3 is TGTGCCAGCAGGACCGGGAGAGGAGAGACCCAGTACTTC. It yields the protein CASRTGRGETQYF.

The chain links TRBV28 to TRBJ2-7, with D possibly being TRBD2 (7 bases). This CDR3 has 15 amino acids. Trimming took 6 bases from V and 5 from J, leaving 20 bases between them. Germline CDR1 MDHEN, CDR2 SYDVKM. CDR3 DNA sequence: TGTGCCAGCAGAACAACCCAACTAGGGGGGGACGAGCAGTACTTC. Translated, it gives CASRTTQLGGDEQYF.

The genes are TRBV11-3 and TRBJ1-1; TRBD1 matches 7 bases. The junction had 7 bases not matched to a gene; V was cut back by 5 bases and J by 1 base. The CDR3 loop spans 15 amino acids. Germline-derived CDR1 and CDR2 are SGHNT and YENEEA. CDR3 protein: CASSRGGTENTEAFF. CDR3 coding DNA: TGTGCCAGCAGCCGGGGAGGGACAGAGAACACTGAAGCTTTCTTT.

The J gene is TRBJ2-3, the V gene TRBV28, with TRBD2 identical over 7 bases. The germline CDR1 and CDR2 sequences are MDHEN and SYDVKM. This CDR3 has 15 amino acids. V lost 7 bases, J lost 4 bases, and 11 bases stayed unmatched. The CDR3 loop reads CASTGSGTASDTQYF. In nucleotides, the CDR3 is TGTGCCAGCACCGGGAGCGGGACGGCTTCAGATACGCAGTATTTT.